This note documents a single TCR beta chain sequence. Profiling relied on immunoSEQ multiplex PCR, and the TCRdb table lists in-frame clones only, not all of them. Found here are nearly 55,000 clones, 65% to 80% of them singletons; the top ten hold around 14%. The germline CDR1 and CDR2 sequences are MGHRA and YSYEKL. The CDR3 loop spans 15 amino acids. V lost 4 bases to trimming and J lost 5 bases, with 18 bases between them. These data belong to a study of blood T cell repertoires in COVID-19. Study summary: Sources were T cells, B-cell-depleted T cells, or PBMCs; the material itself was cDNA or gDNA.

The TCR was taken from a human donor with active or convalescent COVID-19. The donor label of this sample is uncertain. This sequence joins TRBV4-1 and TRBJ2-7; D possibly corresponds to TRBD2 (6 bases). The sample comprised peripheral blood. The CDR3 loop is CASSPGRGGLDEQYF. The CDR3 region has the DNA TGCGCCAGCAGCCCAGGGCGGGGCGGGTTAGACGAGCAGTACTTC.